The clone carrying this T cell receptor beta chain occurred many times. Its antigen remains unidentified. The V end lost 6 bases, the J end lost 2 bases, and 23 bases lay between the germline ends. Germline V gene lookup returns CDR1 MDHEN and CDR2 SYDVKM. The CDR3 has 17 amino acids. This sample was included in a study of T cells in Graves' hyperthyroidism and ophthalmopathy. Study information: Pretreatment peripheral blood was obtained at initial diagnosis. Findings and limits, study-wide: Ophthalmopathy prediction by the model preceded onset by a median about 6 months.

Inclusion characteristics of ophthalmopathy patients comprised a Clinical Activity Score of at least 3, a NOSPECS grade of at least 4, and duration under 3 months. Uncontrolled infection, other autoimmune disease, pregnancy or lactation barred patients from enrollment. Amplification of TCR beta CDR3 regions was performed using RNA transcripts as template. The HTBI primer set drove a first-round RT-PCR of the TCR CDR3. TCRdb reprocessed the multiplex PCR reads with MiXCR, giving one entry per CDR3 protein. The table has more than 500,000 distinct CDR3 sequences, about 16% seen once. The chain has TRBV28 and TRBJ2-7; a weak D match, TRBD1 (6 bases). This clonotype originated in a woman aged 30 to 39 with Graves' ophthalmopathy. Source material: blood. CDR3 nucleotides: TGTGCCAGCAGCACCCCTGTCAGGGGACGTCAAACCTACGAGCAGTACTTC. This gives the protein CASSTPVRGRQTYEQYF.